The 9 T cell receptor beta chains reported below all come from one sample, sequenced in a study of blood T cells in healthy people across ages (dated by TCRdb to the mid-2010s). The method was 5' RACE. This sample was sequenced with an Illumina HiSeq 2500. A second roughly 7 to 12 cycle PCR used a sample-barcoded 5' primer and a J-beta primer mix. TCRdb's own reprocessing of the public reads used fastp at Q25 and MiXCR and kept productive beta chains. For every CDR3 protein sequence, its rows merge into one entry that carries the most common genes and DNA. In all, the sample holds about 1.5 million distinct CDR3 sequences, and less than 45% of those were seen once. The ten largest clones add up to roughly 3.7% of the sample. Sample: blood. These TCRs come from a woman under 30 in good health.

CDR3 sequence (DNA): TGTGCCATCAGTGTGGGACAGGCAATCAATCAGCCCCAGCATTTT. This encodes CAISVGQAINQPQHF. The chain combines TRBV10-3 with TRBJ1-5; 8 positions match TRBD1. CDR1 is ENHRY and CDR2 is SYGVKD in the germline V gene. CDR3 length equals 15 residues. With 4 bases clipped from V and 3 bases from J, the junction kept 5 bases outside the gene matches.

This clonotype appeared once. The genes are TRBV30 and TRBJ2-2; D gene uncertain. This CDR3 has 14 amino acids. V lost 4 bases and J lost 13, with 22 bases in between. Germline V gives CDR1 GTSNPN, CDR2 SVGIG (reference sequence). The chain's CDR3 is CAWKGSRRRWGLFF. The CDR3 coding sequence is TGTGCCTGGAAAGGAAGTAGGAGACGTTGGGGGCTGTTTTTT.

The sample holds one count of this clonotype. The rearrangement uses TRBV12-3 or TRBV12-4 and TRBJ2-3, with D possibly TRBD1 on 7 matching bases. CDR3 size: 15 residues. Trimming took off 6 bases at V and 4 bases at J, with 17 bases between the two ends. CDR3 sequence: CASSRAQGGADTQYF. The CDR3 nucleotides read TGTGCCAGCAGCCGCGCGCAGGGGGGAGCAGATACGCAGTATTTT.

As concerns this clonotype: This could be a read error, since a much larger clone is one nucleotide away. V and J are TRBV29-1 and TRBJ2-4, with D perhaps TRBD2 (5 bases). This CDR3 has 13 amino acids. Per germline, CDR1 SQVTM and CDR2 ANQGSEA. CDR3 nucleotide sequence: TGCAGCGTTGAAGGCCTAGCCGAAAACATTCAGTACTTC. This sequence encodes CSVEGLAENIQYF.

The table lists this clonotype with a few counts. The genes are TRBV13 and TRBJ1-2; D ambiguous. Germline loops: CDR1 PRHDT, CDR2 FYEKMQ (reference sequence). The germline V and J ends were trimmed by 5 bases and 4 bases, with 11 bases remaining between them. This CDR3 spans 13 amino acids. This CDR3 reads CASSPRLLYGYTF. The CDR3 nucleotides read TGTGCCAGCAGCCCGCGCCTCCTCTATGGCTACACCTTC.

V is TRBV3-1 and J is TRBJ1-5, with D maybe TRBD1 (6 bases). V was cut by 0 bases and J by 6 bases, with 24 bases left in between. Germline CDR1 LGHDT, CDR2 YNNKEL (reference sequence). The CDR3 consists of 19 residues. The CDR3 nucleotides are TGTGCCAGCAGCCAAGAGCCCATGGCTAAGAGACAGGCATGTCAGCCCCAGCATTTT. Translated: CASSQEPMAKRQACQPQHF.

In its sample, this clonotype was seen many times. A junction end diverges from the germline sequence, so it may reflect a read error. The chain carries TRBV7-2 and TRBJ1-2, with D tentatively TRBD1 (5 bases). In germline, CDR1 is SGHTA, CDR2 FQGNSA. This CDR3 has 13 amino acids. The CDR3 loop reads CASSLDTYYGYTF. CDR3 bases: TGCGCCAGCAGCCTGGACACTTACTATGGCTACACCTTC.

Turning to this clonotype: One junction end does not reproduce the germline sequence, and a read error may be involved. This CDR3 reads CASSLVGRYSYDEQFF. The CDR3 DNA reads as TGTGCCAGCAGCTTAGTCGGGCGATACTCCTACGATGAGCAGTTCTTC. The chain combines TRBV7-2 with TRBJ2-1, with D unclear. CDR1 SGHTA and CDR2 FQGNSA come from the germline V gene. There are 16 residues in the CDR3.

This chain joins TRBV7-3 and TRBJ2-7; D may be TRBD1 (5 bases). The CDR3 extends over 15 amino acids. Germline values: CDR1 SGHTA, CDR2 FQGTGA. Trimming took 3 bases from V and 0 from J, leaving 12 bases between them. This chain's CDR3 is CASSLLPTGSYEQYF. The CDR3 DNA sequence: TGTGCCAGCAGCTTGCTGCCTACAGGCTCCTACGAGCAGTACTTC.